These T cell receptor beta chains were read from a single sample in a study of long-term antiretroviral therapy in people with HIV. Assay: immunoSEQ multiplex PCR; the TCRdb copy retains only in-frame clones and omits some. In the table there are around 16,000 clones, 70% to 90% of which are singletons. The sample consisted of unsorted PBMCs, taken 0.7 years before starting antiretroviral therapy. Every receptor here comes from a man aged 50 to 60 with HIV. Both conserved end residues are part of each CDR3. Each record gives: J gene, clone size, V gene, D gene, CDR3 protein. A D gene is named only where the DNA matches it firmly. Expanded clones get a size class; other rows say once, few or many, or leave the size out.

J: TRBJ2-7
size: .
V: TRBV10-1
D: TRBD1
CDR3: CASSGQGTSYEQYF

J: TRBJ2-3
size: .
V: TRBV12-2
D: .
CDR3: CASRRTGGRPDTQYF

J: TRBJ1-4
size: .
V: TRBV11-2
D: .
CDR3: CASSLVTVANEKLFF

J: TRBJ2-3
size: .
V: TRBV18
D: .
CDR3: CASSPRTSTDTQYF

J: TRBJ2-7
size: .
V: TRBV5-1
D: TRBD1
CDR3: CASSLEGAPSQQYF

J: TRBJ2-7
size: once
V: TRBV7-9
D: TRBD2
CDR3: CASRIVMAGGPIYEQYF

J: TRBJ2-7
size: .
V: TRBV5-5
D: .
CDR3: CASSLYYEQYF

J: TRBJ1-1
size: few
V: TRBV5-1
D: .
CDR3: CASSLAPRATEAFF

J: TRBJ1-1
size: .
V: TRBV10-3
D: TRBD1
CDR3: CAISDNPGTGDTEAFF

J: TRBJ1-2
size: .
V: TRBV28
D: .
CDR3: CASSYSSRVKYGYTF

J: TRBJ2-1
size: once
V: TRBV27
D: .
CDR3: CASSPPTHHEQFF

J: TRBJ2-2
size: .
V: TRBV19
D: .
CDR3: CASSPVGWTGELFF

J: TRBJ2-3
size: .
V: TRBV7-9
D: .
CDR3: CASSLLIHTDTQYF

J: TRBJ1-1
size: .
V: TRBV18
D: .
CDR3: CASSPPGRTEAFF

J: TRBJ1-5
size: .
V: TRBV13
D: .
CDR3: CASSSRTDGYYNQPQHF

J: TRBJ1-2
size: once
V: TRBV19
D: .
CDR3: CASSSGGTERTSYGYTF

J: TRBJ1-1
size: .
V: TRBV5-1
D: .
CDR3: CASSLDRGNTEAFF

J: TRBJ2-7
size: .
V: TRBV7-2
D: .
CDR3: CASSPGQSKVYEQYF

J: TRBJ2-6
size: .
V: TRBV30
D: .
CDR3: CAWTVQAGSGANVLTF

J: TRBJ1-6
size: .
V: TRBV15
D: .
CDR3: CATSGPNRESSYNSPLHF

J: TRBJ1-5
size: .
V: TRBV28
D: .
CDR3: CASSSMTGNSNQPQHF

J: TRBJ1-5
size: few
V: TRBV12-5
D: TRBD1
CDR3: CASGWDRGQPQHF

J: TRBJ2-1
size: .
V: TRBV6-1
D: TRBD2
CDR3: CASSEAGLARYNEQFF

J: TRBJ2-1
size: .
V: TRBV5-1
D: .
CDR3: CASSLAFGQSSYNEQFF

J: TRBJ2-1
size: .
V: TRBV11-1
D: TRBD1
CDR3: CASGGDWGQGKGNEQFF

J: TRBJ2-3
size: .
V: TRBV6-1
D: TRBD2
CDR3: CASSGLSGGYTDTQYF

J: TRBJ2-1
size: .
V: TRBV27
D: .
CDR3: CASSLRTGARNNEQFF

J: TRBJ2-1
size: .
V: TRBV2
D: TRBD2
CDR3: CASSSRSWIAGGYNEQFF

J: TRBJ2-1
size: .
V: TRBV10-3
D: TRBD2
CDR3: CAISELSGRTYNEQFF

J: TRBJ2-7
size: .
V: TRBV19
D: TRBD1
CDR3: CASAGTGSSYEQYF

J: TRBJ2-7
size: .
V: TRBV5-1
D: .
CDR3: CASSLAGDSYEQYF